Each of the 11 T cell receptor beta chains below was sequenced from the same sample in a study of a mutant IDH1 vaccine in newly diagnosed glioma. Regarding time point: week 23, last vaccination. All doses held 300 ug of mutant IDH1 20-mer peptide, with topical imiquimod. Repertoires were generated with immunoSEQ multiplex PCR, while TCRdb's copy carries only in-frame clones and drops some. The table lists roughly 76,000 clones, 85% of them singletons. These receptors' targets are unknown. The sequences come from PBMCs, collected from a glioma patient whose treatment included an IDH1 peptide vaccine. The receptors come from a man aged 25 to 40 with glioma. Some clones in this sample may be carry-over from other donors' samples.

The V call is TRBV6-1, the J call TRBJ1-2; TRBD1 matches at 8 bases. The CDR3 is 15 amino acids. CDR1 MNHNS and CDR2 SASEGT come from the germline V gene. The V and J ends lost 3 bases and 4 bases, in that order; junction bases with no gene match: 7. The DNA for the CDR3 is TGTGCCAGCAGTGAGAGTAGGACAGGGTTCTATGGCTACACCTTC. Translation: CASSESRTGFYGYTF.

V is TRBV5-8 and J is TRBJ2-6; D perhaps matches TRBD2 (5 bases). Germline V gene lookup returns CDR1 SGHTS and CDR2 YDEGEE. The CDR3 sequence is 17 residues long. Trimming cost V 2 bases and J 0 bases, with 12 bases left between them. The CDR3 DNA reads TGTGCCAGCAGCTTCCCGGGAATATACTCTGGGGCCAACGTCCTGACTTTC. This encodes CASSFPGIYSGANVLTF.

This chain uses TRBV28 with TRBJ2-6; TRBD1 matches 7 bases. With 7 bases clipped from V and 4 bases from J, the junction kept 16 bases outside the gene matches. The CDR3 covers 18 residues. Per germline, CDR1 MDHEN and CDR2 SYDVKM. DNA for the CDR3: TGTGCCAGCACGGGTTATGCAGGGGGATTGCTAGGGGCCAACGTCCTGACTTTC. Its translation: CASTGYAGGLLGANVLTF.

The chain is built from TRBV5-5 and TRBJ2-7; no definite D call. The V and J ends lost 2 bases and 3 bases respectively, with 9 bases between them. This CDR3 has 13 residues. Germline V gene lookup returns CDR1 SGHKS and CDR2 YYEKEE (reference sequence). The CDR3 loop reads CASSFRTDYEQYF. CDR3 coding DNA: TGTGCCAGCAGCTTTCGGACCGACTACGAGCAGTACTTC. Full variable domain (missing parts from reference TRBV5-5 and TRBJ2-7): DAGVTQSPTHLIKTRGQQVTLRCSPISGHKSVSWYQQVLGQGPQFIFQYYEKEERGRGNFPDRFSARQFPNYSSELNVNALLLGDSALYLCASSFRTDYEQYFGPGTRLTVT.

This chain connects TRBV27 to TRBJ1-2, with 7 bases aligning to TRBD1. The CDR3 extends over 15 amino acids. With 0 bases clipped from V and 6 bases from J, the junction kept 7 bases outside the gene matches. In germline, CDR1 is MNHEY, CDR2 SMNVEV (reference sequence). The CDR3 region is CASSLSAGGPNGYTF. DNA for the CDR3: TGTGCCAGCAGTTTATCGGCAGGGGGGCCAAATGGCTACACCTTC.

This clone was found a few times. The J gene is TRBJ1-1, the V gene TRBV7-9; TRBD1 is a possible D gene (6 bases). Trimming removed 4 bases at V and 4 bases at J, with 10 bases between. Germline V gene sequence: CDR1 SEHNR, CDR2 FQNEAQ (reference sequence). The CDR3 consists of 13 residues. The CDR3 sequence: CASSWGQGTEAFF. The CDR3 DNA reads TGTGCCAGCAGCTGGGGGCAGGGCACTGAAGCTTTCTTT.

The rearrangement uses TRBV7-9 and TRBJ2-7, with 9 nucleotides matching TRBD1. The ends lost 5 bases at V and 7 bases at J; junction bases unmatched: 12. The CDR3 has 15 residues. Germline V gene sequence: CDR1 SEHNR, CDR2 FQNEAQ (reference sequence). CDR3 sequence: CASSPGTGSRSEQYF. Here the CDR3 DNA reads TGTGCCAGCAGCCCCGGGACAGGGTCTCGGTCGGAGCAGTACTTC. Full variable domain (rest looked up from reference TRBV7-9 and TRBJ2-7): DTGVSQNPRHKITKRGQNVTFRCDPISEHNRLYWYRQTLGQGPEFLTYFQNEAQLEKSRLLSDRFSAERPKGSFSTLEIQRTEQGDSAMYLCASSPGTGSRSEQYFGPGTRLTVT.

The chain has TRBV29-1 and TRBJ1-2; 7 positions agree with TRBD1. The CDR3 is made up of 11 amino acids. The germline V gene has CDR1 SQVTM and CDR2 ANQGSEA. J lost 8 bases, V lost 4 bases, and 4 bases had no gene match. Written as DNA, the CDR3 is TGCAGCGTTGGACAGGGAAGAGGCTACACCTTC. This translates into CSVGQGRGYTF.

The chain recombines TRBV7-2 with TRBJ2-1; D may be TRBD2 (6 bases). The V end was cut by 5 bases, the J end by 1 base, with 12 bases between. CDR3 length equals 15 residues. Germline V gives CDR1 SGHTA, CDR2 FQGNSA. CDR3 in DNA: TGTGCCAGCAGCCCTAGCGACCTTTCCTACAATGAGCAGTTCTTC. Protein: CASSPSDLSYNEQFF.

This clone was seen only a few times. The chain links TRBV21-1 to TRBJ2-7; TRBD2 was called by the table and not checked on the DNA. TRBV21-1 is designated a pseudogene. The CDR3 sequence is 17 residues long. Here the CDR3 DNA reads TGTGCCAGCAGCAATACAAGGACTAGCGGAGATATCTACGAGCAGTACTTC. Translation gives CASSNTRTSGDIYEQYF.

The chain combines TRBV29-1 with TRBJ1-2; D may be TRBD1 (5 bases). This CDR3 has 14 residues. V was pared by 3 bases and J by 3 bases, with 14 bases between. Germline lookup yields CDR1 SQVTM and CDR2 ANQGSEA. CDR3 nucleotide sequence: TGCAGCGTTGACCAGGGAGGGTCGGACTATGGCTACACCTTC. Translating gives CSVDQGGSDYGYTF.